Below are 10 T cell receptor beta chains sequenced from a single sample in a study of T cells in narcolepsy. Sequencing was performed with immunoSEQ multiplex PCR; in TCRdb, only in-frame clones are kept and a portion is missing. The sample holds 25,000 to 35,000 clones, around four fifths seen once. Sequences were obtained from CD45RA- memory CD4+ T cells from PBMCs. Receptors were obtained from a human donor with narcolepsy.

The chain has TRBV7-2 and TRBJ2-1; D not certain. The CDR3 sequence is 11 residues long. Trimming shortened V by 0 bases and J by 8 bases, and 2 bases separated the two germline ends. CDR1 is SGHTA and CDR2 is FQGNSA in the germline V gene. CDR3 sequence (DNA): TGTGCCAGCAGCTTAGCGTATGAGCAGTTCTTC. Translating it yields CASSLAYEQFF.

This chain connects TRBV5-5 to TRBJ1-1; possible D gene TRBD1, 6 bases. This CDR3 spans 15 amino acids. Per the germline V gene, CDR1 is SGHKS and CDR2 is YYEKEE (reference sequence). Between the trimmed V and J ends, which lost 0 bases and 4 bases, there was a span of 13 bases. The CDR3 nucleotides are TGTGCCAGCAGCTTGGGAGCAGGGGTATTCACTGAAGCTTTCTTT. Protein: CASSLGAGVFTEAFF.

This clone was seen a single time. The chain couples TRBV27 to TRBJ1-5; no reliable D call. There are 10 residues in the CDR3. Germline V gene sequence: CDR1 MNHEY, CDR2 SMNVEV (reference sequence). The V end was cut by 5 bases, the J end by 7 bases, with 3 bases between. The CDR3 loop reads CASSIQPQHF. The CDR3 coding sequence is TGTGCCAGCAGTATACAGCCCCAGCATTTT.

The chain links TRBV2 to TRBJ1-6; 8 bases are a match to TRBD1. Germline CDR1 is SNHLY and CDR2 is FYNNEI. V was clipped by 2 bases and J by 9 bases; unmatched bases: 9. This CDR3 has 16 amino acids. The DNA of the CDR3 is TGTGCCAGCAGTGAATTGGACAGGGCATCGGGTTCACCCCTCCACTTT. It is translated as CASSELDRASGSPLHF.

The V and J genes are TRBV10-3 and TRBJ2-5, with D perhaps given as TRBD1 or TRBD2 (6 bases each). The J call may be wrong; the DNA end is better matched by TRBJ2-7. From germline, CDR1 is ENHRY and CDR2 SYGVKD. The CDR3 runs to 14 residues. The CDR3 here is CAGGRGLSSYEQYF. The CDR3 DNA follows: TGTGCCGGGGGTCGGGGGCTTTCCTCCTACGAGCAGTACTTC.

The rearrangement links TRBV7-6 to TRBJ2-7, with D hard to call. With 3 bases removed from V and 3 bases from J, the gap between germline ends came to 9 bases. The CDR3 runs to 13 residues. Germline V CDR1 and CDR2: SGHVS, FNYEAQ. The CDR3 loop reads CASSLATNYEQYF. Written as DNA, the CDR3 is TGTGCCAGCAGCTTGGCAACGAACTACGAGCAGTACTTC. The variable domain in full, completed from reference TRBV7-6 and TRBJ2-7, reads GAGVSQSPRYKVTKRGQDVALRCDPISGHVSLYWYRQALGQGPEFLTYFNYEAQQDKSGLPNDRFSAERPEGSISTLTIQRTEQRDSAMYRCASSLATNYEQYFGPGTRLTVT.

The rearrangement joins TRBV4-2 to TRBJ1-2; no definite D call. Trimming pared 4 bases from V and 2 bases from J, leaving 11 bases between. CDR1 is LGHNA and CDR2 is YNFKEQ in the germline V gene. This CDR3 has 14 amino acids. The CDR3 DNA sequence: TGTGCCAGCAGCCCCCTTGAGGGAAACTATGGCTACACCTTC. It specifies CASSPLEGNYGYTF.

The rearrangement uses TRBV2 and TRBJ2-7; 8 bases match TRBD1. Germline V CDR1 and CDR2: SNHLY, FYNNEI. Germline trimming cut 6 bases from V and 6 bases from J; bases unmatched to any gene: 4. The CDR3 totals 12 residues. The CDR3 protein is CASRGQGGEQYF. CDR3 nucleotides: TGTGCCAGCAGAGGACAGGGCGGCGAGCAGTACTTC.

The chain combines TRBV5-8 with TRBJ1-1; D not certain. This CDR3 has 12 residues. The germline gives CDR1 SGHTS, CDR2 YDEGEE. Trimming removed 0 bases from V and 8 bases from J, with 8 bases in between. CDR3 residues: CASSLGKVEAFF. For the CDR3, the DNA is TGTGCCAGCAGCTTGGGGAAAGTAGAAGCTTTCTTT.

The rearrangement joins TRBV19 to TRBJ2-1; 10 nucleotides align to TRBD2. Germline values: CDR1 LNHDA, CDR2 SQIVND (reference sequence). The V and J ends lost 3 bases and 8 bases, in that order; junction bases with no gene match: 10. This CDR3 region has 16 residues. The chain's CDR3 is CASSINWASGGHEQFF. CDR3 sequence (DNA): TGTGCCAGTAGTATCAACTGGGCTAGCGGGGGCCATGAGCAGTTCTTC. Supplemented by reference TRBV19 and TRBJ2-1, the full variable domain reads DGGITQSPKYLFRKEGQNVTLSCEQNLNHDAMYWYRQDPGQGLRLIYYSQIVNDFQKGDIAEGYSVSREKKESFPLTVTSAQKNPTAFYLCASSINWASGGHEQFFGPGTRLTVL.